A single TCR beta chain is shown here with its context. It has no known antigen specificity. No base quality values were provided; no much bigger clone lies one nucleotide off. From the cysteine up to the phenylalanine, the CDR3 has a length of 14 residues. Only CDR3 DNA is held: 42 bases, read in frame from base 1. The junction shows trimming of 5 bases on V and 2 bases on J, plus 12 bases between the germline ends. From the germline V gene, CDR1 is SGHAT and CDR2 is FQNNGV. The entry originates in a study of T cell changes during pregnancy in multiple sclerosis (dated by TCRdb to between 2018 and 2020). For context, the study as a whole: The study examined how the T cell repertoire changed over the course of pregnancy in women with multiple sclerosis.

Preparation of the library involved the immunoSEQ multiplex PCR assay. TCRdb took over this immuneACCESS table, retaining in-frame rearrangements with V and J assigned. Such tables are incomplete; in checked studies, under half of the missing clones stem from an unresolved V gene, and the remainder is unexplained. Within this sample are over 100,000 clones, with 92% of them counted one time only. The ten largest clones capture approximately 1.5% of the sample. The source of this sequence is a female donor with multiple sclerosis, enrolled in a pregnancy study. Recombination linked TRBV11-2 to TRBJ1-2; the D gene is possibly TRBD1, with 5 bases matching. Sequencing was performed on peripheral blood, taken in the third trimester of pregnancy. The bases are TGTGCCAGCAGCCGAGAGACAGCAAACTATGGCTACACCTTC. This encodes CASSRETANYGYTF.